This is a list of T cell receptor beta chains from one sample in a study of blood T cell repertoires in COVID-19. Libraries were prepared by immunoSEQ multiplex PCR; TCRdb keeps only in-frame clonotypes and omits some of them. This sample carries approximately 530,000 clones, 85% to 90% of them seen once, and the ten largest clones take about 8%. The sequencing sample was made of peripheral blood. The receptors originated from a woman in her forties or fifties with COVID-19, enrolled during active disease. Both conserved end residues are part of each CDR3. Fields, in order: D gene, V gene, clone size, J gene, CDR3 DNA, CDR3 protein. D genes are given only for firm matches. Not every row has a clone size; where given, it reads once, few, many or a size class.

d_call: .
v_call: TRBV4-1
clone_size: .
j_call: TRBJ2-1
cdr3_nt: TGCGCCAGCAGCCTTGGGAGATCCAACGCCTACAATGAGCAGTTCTTC
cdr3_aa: CASSLGRSNAYNEQFF

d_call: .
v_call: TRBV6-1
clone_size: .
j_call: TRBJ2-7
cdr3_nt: TGTGCCAGCAGTGAAGCGCTTCACGGGCAGGGTAGGTACGAGCAGTACTTC
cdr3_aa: CASSEALHGQGRYEQYF

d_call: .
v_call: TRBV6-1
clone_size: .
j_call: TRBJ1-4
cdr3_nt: TGTGCCAGCAGTGACCCCCGAGGAGCAACTAATGAAAAACTGTTTTTT
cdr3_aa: CASSDPRGATNEKLFF

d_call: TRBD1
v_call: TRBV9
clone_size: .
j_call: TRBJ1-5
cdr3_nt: TGTGCCAGCAGCGGGACAGGGGCCAAGAGGCCAGCCCAGCATTTT
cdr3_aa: CASSGTGAKRPAQHF

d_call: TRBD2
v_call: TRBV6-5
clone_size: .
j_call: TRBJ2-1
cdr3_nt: TGTGCCAGCAGTTACGGCGGGGGGGCAGCTGATGAGCAGTTCTTC
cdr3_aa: CASSYGGGAADEQFF

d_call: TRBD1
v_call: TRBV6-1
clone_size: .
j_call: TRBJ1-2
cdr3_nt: TGTGCCAGCAGTGAAGCGGTGGACAGGCCCTACTATGGCTACACCTTC
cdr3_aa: CASSEAVDRPYYGYTF

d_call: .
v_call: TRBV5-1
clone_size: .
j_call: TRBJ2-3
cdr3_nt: TGCGCCAGCAGTTATTCGGGGTTTGGAACAGATACGCAGTATTTT
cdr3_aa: CASSYSGFGTDTQYF

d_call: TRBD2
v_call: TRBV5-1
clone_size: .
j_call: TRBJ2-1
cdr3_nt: TGCGCCAGCAGCCCTATAGCGGGAGGAAATGGTGAGCAGTTCTTC
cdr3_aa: CASSPIAGGNGEQFF

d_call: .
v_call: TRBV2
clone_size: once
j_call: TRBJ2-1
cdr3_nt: TGTGCCAGCAGTGGTGAGCTTAATGAGCAGTTCTTC
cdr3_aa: CASSGELNEQFF

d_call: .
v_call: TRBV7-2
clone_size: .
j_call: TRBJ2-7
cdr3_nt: TGTGCCAGCGGGGCTAACCCCCACGAGCAGTACTTC
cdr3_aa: CASGANPHEQYF

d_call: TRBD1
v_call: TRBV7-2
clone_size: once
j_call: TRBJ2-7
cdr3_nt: TGTGCCAGCAGCTCTCAGACAGGGGGCAACTACGAGCAGTACTTC
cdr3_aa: CASSSQTGGNYEQYF

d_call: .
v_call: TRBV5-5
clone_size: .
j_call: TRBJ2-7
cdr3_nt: TGTGCCAGCTCCTACGACACAGGGTTGGCCTACGAGCAGTACTTC
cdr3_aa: CASSYDTGLAYEQYF

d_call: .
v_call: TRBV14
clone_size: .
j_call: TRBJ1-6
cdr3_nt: TGTGCCAGCCCCCATCGGGACTGCCAGCTAAGCTCCTATAATTCACCCCTCCACTTT
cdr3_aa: CASPHRDCQLSSYNSPLHF